Presented here are 19 T cell receptor beta chains from one specimen sequenced in a study of spatial heterogeneity in lung cancer. TCRdb reanalysed the 5' RACE reads using MiXCR and keeps one entry per CDR3 protein. The sample includes about 100,000 distinct CDR3 sequences, less than 20% of them seen just once. Time point in this sample: blood at routine non-recurrence follow-up after resection. The material was PBMCs, obtained at follow-up. The receptor source for this set is a male donor with early-stage non-small cell lung cancer.

In DNA form, the CDR3 reads TGTGCCAGCAGCGTAGAACGGAAGACCATTCAGTACTTC. This encodes CASSVERKTIQYF. The V call is TRBV9, the J call TRBJ2-4; D is unclear. Germline-derived CDR1 and CDR2 are SGDLS and YYNGEE. The germline V and J ends were trimmed by 0 bases and 9 bases, with 10 bases remaining between them. The CDR3 is made up of 13 amino acids.

This clonotype was counted only a few times. The V call is TRBV5-1, the J call TRBJ2-3; maybe TRBD1 (5 bases). V was trimmed by 1 base and J by 2 bases, leaving 8 bases between them. Germline assignment: CDR1 SGHRS and CDR2 YFSETQ. CDR3 length: 14 amino acids. The CDR3 bases are TGCGCCAGCAGCTTGACAGGTCCCACAGATACGCAGTATTTT. Encoded protein: CASSLTGPTDTQYF.

Only a few counts were recorded for this clonotype. This rearrangement joins TRBV19 to TRBJ1-1; D not resolved. The CDR3 totals 13 residues. Germline V gene lookup returns CDR1 LNHDA and CDR2 SQIVND (reference sequence). V lost 3 bases and J 3 bases, leaving 8 bases between the germline ends. In DNA, the CDR3 is TGTGCCAGTAGTATCGACCAGGACACTGAAGCTTTCTTT. Translation: CASSIDQDTEAFF.

CDR3 region: CASQQGAWNEQFF. The CDR3 nucleotides read TGTGCCAGTCAACAGGGGGCATGGAATGAGCAGTTCTTC. The V call is TRBV24-1, the J call TRBJ2-1, with TRBD1 matching 9 bases. Germline V gene sequence: CDR1 KGHDR, CDR2 SFDVKD. The CDR3 consists of 13 residues. The junction had 8 bases not matched to a gene; V was cut back by 11 bases and J by 7 bases.

There are a few counts of this clonotype. The chain links TRBV24-1 to TRBJ2-5; 9 bases align to TRBD1. V lost 4 bases to trimming and J lost 3 bases; unmatched junction nucleotides: 8. The germline CDR1 and CDR2 sequences are KGHDR and SFDVKD. This CDR3 is built from 16 residues. The CDR3 loop is CATSDPGTGIEETQYF. The CDR3 DNA reads TGTGCCACCAGTGACCCAGGGACAGGGATTGAAGAGACCCAGTACTTC.

This chain uses TRBV7-2 with TRBJ2-3, with a tentative D call TRBD1 (6 bases). Per the germline V gene, CDR1 is SGHTA and CDR2 is FQGNSA. V gave up 2 bases and J gave up 2 bases, with 14 bases separating them. This CDR3 region has 16 residues. In nucleotides, the CDR3 is TGTGCCAGCAGCTTACGCGTGGGGGCCACCACAGATACGCAGTATTTT. This sequence encodes CASSLRVGATTDTQYF.

In this sample, this clonotype is medium-sized. The chain links TRBV19 to TRBJ1-5, with D uncertain. The CDR3 contains 15 residues. Germline V gene lookup returns CDR1 LNHDA and CDR2 SQIVND (reference sequence). V lost 3 bases to trimming and J lost 4 bases, with 13 bases between them. The CDR3 reads CASSIGRSRNQPQHF. CDR3 sequence (DNA): TGTGCCAGTAGTATCGGAAGGAGTCGGAATCAGCCCCAGCATTTT.

This chain joins TRBV11-2 and TRBJ2-1; a weak D match, TRBD2 (5 bases). Germline V gene sequence: CDR1 SGHAT, CDR2 FQNNGV. V was trimmed by 5 bases and J by 3 bases, leaving 14 bases between them. The CDR3 is 15 amino acids. The CDR3 DNA reads TGTGCCAGCAGCAAAACGCTAGGAGGCTACAATGAGCAGTTCTTC. Amino acids: CASSKTLGGYNEQFF. Full variable domain (missing parts from reference TRBV11-2 and TRBJ2-1): EAGVAQSPRYKIIEKRQSVAFWCNPISGHATLYWYQQILGQGPKLLIQFQNNGVVDDSQLPKDRFSAERLKGVDSTLKIQPAKLEDSAVYLCASSKTLGGYNEQFFGPGTRLTVL.

Remarks on this clonotype: This may stem from a read error, because a much larger clone lies one nucleotide away. This chain connects TRBV29-1 to TRBJ2-5; TRBD1 aligns across 9 bases. The CDR3 loop spans 13 amino acids. From germline, CDR1 is SQVTM and CDR2 ANQGSEA. Germline trimming cut 6 bases from V and 4 bases from J; bases unmatched to any gene: 6. This CDR3 is CSVVTGGGETQYF. CDR3 sequence (DNA): TGCAGCGTGGTGACAGGGGGTGGAGAGACCCAGTACTTC.

The gene calls are TRBV7-9 and TRBJ2-1; 11 bases align to TRBD2. Per germline, CDR1 SEHNR and CDR2 FQNEAQ (reference sequence). The CDR3 has 16 amino acids. V was clipped by 6 bases and J by 0 bases; unmatched bases: 4. CDR3 sequence reads: CASRPTSGSSYNEQFF. Written as DNA, the CDR3 is TGTGCCAGCAGACCTACTAGCGGGAGCTCCTACAATGAGCAGTTCTTC.

This clonotype was seen more than once but under ten times. This rearrangement joins TRBV11-2 to TRBJ2-4, with D perhaps matching TRBD1 or TRBD2 (5 bases each). This CDR3 has 17 amino acids. Germline values: CDR1 SGHAT, CDR2 FQNNGV. The V gene lost 6 bases and the J gene lost 2 bases, with 20 bases spanning the gap. CDR3 amino acids: CASSQTGTAVPKNIQYF. The CDR3 coding sequence is TGTGCCAGCAGTCAGACCGGGACCGCGGTCCCCAAAAACATTCAGTACTTC.

This clonotype was detected a few times. This chain joins TRBV20-1 and TRBJ2-7; the match to TRBD2 covers 14 bases. Trimming took 3 bases from V and 2 from J; bases not matched to a gene: 0. The CDR3 length is 14 residues. The germline gives CDR1 DFQATT, CDR2 SNEGSKA (reference sequence). This CDR3 is CSARTSGRAYEQYF. The DNA of the CDR3 is TGCAGTGCTAGGACTAGCGGGAGGGCCTACGAGCAGTACTTC.

This clonotype was observed a handful of times. V is TRBV6-2 or TRBV6-3 and J is TRBJ2-7; D ambiguous. Between the trimmed V and J ends, which lost 6 bases and 2 bases, there was a span of 11 bases. CDR3 length equals 13 residues. Germline loops: CDR1 MNHEY, CDR2 SVGEGT. Here the CDR3 DNA reads TGTGCCAGCAGATCGAATAGGGCCTACGAGCAGTACGTC. Protein product: CASRSNRAYEQYV.

There are many counts of this clonotype. The rearrangement uses TRBV5-4 and TRBJ2-6, with a possible D match to TRBD2 (6 bases). Looked up from germline, CDR1 is SGHNT and CDR2 is YYREEE (reference sequence). The CDR3 runs to 15 residues. V lost 4 bases and J 0 bases, leaving 8 bases between the germline ends. The CDR3 is CASSGGTSGANVLTF. CDR3 sequence (DNA): TGTGCCAGCAGCGGGGGGACCTCTGGGGCCAACGTCCTGACTTTC.

Turning to this clonotype: At one end, the junction sequence differs from germline, possibly due to a read error. The CDR3 DNA is TGTGCCAGCAGTGGACAGGGGGCAACGAACACCGGGGAGCCGTTTTTT. The encoded protein is CASSGQGATNTGEPFF. The chain combines TRBV7-7 with TRBJ2-2; 11 bases match TRBD1. Looked up from germline, CDR1 is SSHAT and CDR2 is FNYEAQ (reference sequence). The CDR3 extends over 16 amino acids.

The chain is built from TRBV6-4 and TRBJ2-3, with TRBD1 identical over 9 bases. J lost 3 bases, V lost 10 bases, and 8 bases had no gene match. CDR1 and CDR2 (germline): MRHNA, SNTAGT. The CDR3 runs 14 residues. The CDR3 is CATKRDRVTDTQYF. The CDR3 nucleotides read TGTGCCACCAAGCGGGACAGGGTGACAGATACGCAGTATTTT.

The CDR3 loop reads CASSLEEGAIDTQYF. In DNA form, the CDR3 reads TGTGCCAGCAGCTTGGAAGAGGGGGCAATTGATACGCAGTATTTT. The gene calls are TRBV5-6 and TRBJ2-3, with TRBD1 matching 7 bases. J gave up 6 bases and V 0 bases, and 7 bases lay outside the gene matches. The CDR3 has 15 residues. CDR1 and CDR2 from the germline V gene are SGHDT and YYEEEE.

This clonotype turned up a few times. The chain links TRBV2 to TRBJ1-1; D gene uncertain. V lost 8 bases to trimming and J lost 1 base, with 5 bases between them. This CDR3 is built from 11 residues. Germline CDR1 and CDR2: SNHLY and FYNNEI. CDR3 loop: CASHWNTEAFF. CDR3 bases: TGTGCCAGCCATTGGAACACTGAAGCTTTCTTT.

This chain joins TRBV27 and TRBJ1-1; TRBD1 is a possible D gene (5 bases). The CDR3 sequence is 15 residues long. Germline-derived CDR1 and CDR2 are MNHEY and SMNVEV (reference sequence). Trimming pared 5 bases from V and 6 bases from J, leaving 19 bases between. CDR3 in amino acids: CASSPRAGKVPEAFF. The CDR3 DNA is TGTGCCAGCAGTCCCCGTGCAGGGAAGGTCCCTGAAGCTTTCTTT.